The 15 T cell receptor beta chains below all came from one sample that was sequenced in a study of cytomegalovirus exposure and HLA in healthy donors. Primers included in the PCR were 60 Vbeta and 13 Jbeta primers. Data came from immunoSEQ multiplex PCR; TCRdb stores just in-frame clones and leaves some out. The data show tens of thousands of clones, more than 60% seen once. Sequenced input: PBMCs. These receptors were taken from a male donor in good health and CMV-seropositive.

The chain couples TRBV19 to TRBJ1-2; a weak D match, TRBD1 (6 bases). This CDR3 is 15 amino acids long. Germline-derived CDR1 and CDR2 are LNHDA and SQIVND (reference sequence). With 5 bases removed from V and 4 bases from J, the gap between germline ends came to 17 bases. Written as DNA, the CDR3 is TGTGCCAGTAGTTCCCACCCAGGGGCCGTCTATGGCTACACCTTC. This translates into CASSSHPGAVYGYTF.

J is TRBJ2-2 and V is TRBV13; 9 bases are shared with TRBD1. CDR3 length: 15 amino acids. Germline CDR1 reads PRHDT; CDR2 reads FYEKMQ (reference sequence). Unmatched junction bases numbered 6, after V lost 2 bases and J lost 8 bases. The CDR3 coding sequence is TGTGCCAGCAGCTTAAAACACAGGGGGCCGGGGGAGCTGTTTTTT. Translation gives CASSLKHRGPGELFF.

The V gene is TRBV5-1, the J gene TRBJ2-7, with TRBD2 matching over 15 bases. The germline V gene has CDR1 SGHRS and CDR2 YFSETQ. The CDR3 has 17 residues. Trimming at V came to 3 bases and at J to 1 base, leaving 5 bases not matched to a gene. The CDR3 nucleotides read TGCGCCAGCAGCTGGGGACTAGCGGGGGGCCTATCCTACGAGCAGTACTTC. Translated, it gives CASSWGLAGGLSYEQYF.

The V gene is TRBV10-1, the J gene TRBJ2-2; no reliable D call. There are 15 residues in the CDR3. V was cut by 0 bases and J by 5 bases, with 10 bases left in between. The germline V gene encodes CDR1 WNHNN and CDR2 SYGVQD (reference sequence). The CDR3 loop is CASSESGSRTGELFF. CDR3 coding DNA: TGCGCCAGCAGTGAGTCGGGCAGCAGAACCGGGGAGCTGTTTTTT.

This clone was found a few times. This chain uses TRBV7-2 with TRBJ1-5; TRBD1 matches at 7 bases. Germline CDR1 reads SGHTA; CDR2 reads FQGNSA. This CDR3 region has 14 residues. V was pared by 4 bases and J by 3 bases, with 3 bases of the junction left unmatched. The CDR3 loop reads CASSWDSSNQPQHF. CDR3 nucleotides: TGTGCCAGCAGCTGGGACAGTTCCAATCAGCCCCAGCATTTT.

This chain links TRBV30 with TRBJ2-4; 8 positions agree with TRBD1. After removal of 3 bases from V and 8 bases from J, the junction contained 6 bases not matched to a gene. The CDR3 is 13 residues long. The germline V gene encodes CDR1 GTSNPN and CDR2 SVGIG (reference sequence). The CDR3 here is CAWSGQGWDIQYF. The CDR3 DNA reads as TGTGCCTGGAGCGGACAGGGATGGGACATTCAGTACTTC.

This clone was detected only a few times. The chain joins TRBV6-5 to TRBJ1-3; D is unresolved. CDR1 MNHEY and CDR2 SVGAGI come from the germline V gene. The CDR3 is made up of 16 amino acids. Trimming removed 0 bases from V and 0 bases from J, with 9 bases in between. CDR3 DNA sequence: TGTGCCAGCAGTTACTCATTTACAGACTCTGGAAACACCATATATTTT. Translating gives CASSYSFTDSGNTIYF.

This clone was counted once. The rearrangement uses TRBV7-9 and TRBJ2-7, with D tentatively TRBD2 (6 bases). There are 15 residues in the CDR3. Germline V gene data show CDR1 as SEHNR and CDR2 as FQNEAQ (reference sequence). V was pared by 3 bases and J by 4 bases, with 16 bases between. CDR3 loop: CASSFAPGLPYEQYF. CDR3 sequence (DNA): TGTGCCAGCAGCTTTGCCCCGGGACTGCCATACGAGCAGTACTTC. The complete variable domain, with remaining parts taken from reference TRBV7-9 and TRBJ2-7, reads DTGVSQNPRHKITKRGQNVTFRCDPISEHNRLYWYRQTLGQGPEFLTYFQNEAQLEKSRLLSDRFSAERPKGSFSTLEIQRTEQGDSAMYLCASSFAPGLPYEQYFGPGTRLTVT.

This clone was seen only a few times. The chain uses TRBV25-1 and TRBJ2-1; weak D call: TRBD1 (6 bases). The CDR3 consists of 16 residues. V gave up 2 bases and J gave up 6 bases, with 17 bases separating them. Germline assignment: CDR1 MGHDK and CDR2 SYGVNS. CDR3 DNA sequence: TGTGCCAGCAGTGAACCTCACAGGGCCGGGGTCAATGAGCAGTTCTTC. It yields the protein CASSEPHRAGVNEQFF.

This clone came up a few times. This chain uses TRBV18 with TRBJ2-2, with TRBD2 matching 8 bases. Germline loops: CDR1 KGHSH, CDR2 LQKENI. V was pared by 3 bases and J by 1 base, with 1 base of the junction left unmatched. CDR3 length: 15 amino acids. CDR3 nucleotide sequence: TGTGCCAGCTCACCCCTAGCGGGGAACACCGGGGAGCTGTTTTTT. Its translation is CASSPLAGNTGELFF.

The CDR3 protein is CSGTGDTASYEQYF. DNA for the CDR3: TGCAGCGGCACAGGGGACACCGCCTCCTACGAGCAGTACTTC. This chain links TRBV29-1 with TRBJ2-7, with TRBD1 matching 7 bases. Trimming cost V 7 bases and J 0 bases; bases outside gene matches: 9. The CDR3 is made up of 14 amino acids. Germline assignment: CDR1 SQVTM and CDR2 ANQGSEA.

This clone was recorded a few times. CDR3 bases: TGTGCCAGCAGCGACACAGGGACCACAGATACGCAGTATTTT. Its protein is CASSDTGTTDTQYF. The rearrangement links TRBV9 to TRBJ2-3; D might be TRBD1 (6 bases). From germline, CDR1 is SGDLS and CDR2 YYNGEE. The CDR3 spans 14 residues. V gave up 3 bases and J gave up 2 bases, with 10 bases separating them.

This clone has just a few counts. The J gene is TRBJ2-5, the V gene TRBV29-1; 7 bases are a match to TRBD2. Germline CDR1 and CDR2: SQVTM and ANQGSEA. V was clipped by 5 bases and J by 8 bases; unmatched bases: 5. This CDR3 comprises 11 residues. In nucleotides, the CDR3 is TGCAGCGTTCGGGGACTAAATACCCAGTACTTC. As protein: CSVRGLNTQYF.

The chain has TRBV7-9 and TRBJ1-4; maybe TRBD1 (5 bases). The CDR3 extends over 17 amino acids. Germline V gene lookup returns CDR1 SEHNR and CDR2 FQNEAQ (reference sequence). The V end was cut by 6 bases, the J end by 7 bases, with 24 bases between. The CDR3 DNA reads as TGTGCCAGCAGGCACACCACAGGAGGGGTAGGCGGTGAAAAACTGTTTTTT. Translating gives CASRHTTGGVGGEKLFF.

In DNA, the CDR3 is TGCGCCAGCAGCTTGGGGGTAGCGGGGGGCACAGATACGCAGTATTTT. Translated: CASSLGVAGGTDTQYF. V gene TRBV5-1 combines with J gene TRBJ2-3; 9 positions match TRBD2. Germline values: CDR1 SGHRS, CDR2 YFSETQ. The trim removed 0 bases at V and 1 base at J, leaving 3 bases unmatched. The CDR3 consists of 16 residues. Looking up the rest from reference TRBV5-1 and TRBJ2-3 gives the full variable domain: KAGVTQTPRYLIKTRGQQVTLSCSPISGHRSVSWYQQTPGQGLQFLFEYFSETQRNKGNFPGRFSGRQFSNSRSEMNVSTLELGDSALYLCASSLGVAGGTDTQYFGPGTRLTVL.